The rows below give T cell receptor beta chains drawn from one sample of a study of blood T cell repertoires in COVID-19. TCRdb keeps only in-frame clones here, not all; method: immunoSEQ multiplex PCR. The table lists a few hundred thousand clones, roughly 86% of them singletons, with about 2.9% in the top ten. The sequenced sample was peripheral blood. The receptors stem from a man between 60 and 75 years old with acute or convalescent COVID-19. CDR3s include the opening cysteine and the closing phenylalanine or tryptophan.

V gene: TRBV6-6; J gene: TRBJ1-4; CDR3 protein: CASRAQGANEKLFF
V gene: TRBV28; J gene: TRBJ1-5; CDR3 protein: CASSLFGSMGGQPQHF
V gene: TRBV6-5; J gene: TRBJ1-4; CDR3 protein: CASSYPADRGEKLFF
V gene: TRBV18; J gene: TRBJ1-2; CDR3 protein: CASSAGYGYTF
V gene: TRBV27; J gene: TRBJ2-5; CDR3 protein: CASSSGLAETQYF
V gene: TRBV12-3/TRBV12-4; J gene: TRBJ2-2; CDR3 protein: CAGRAFTGELFF
V gene: TRBV7-9; J gene: TRBJ2-5; CDR3 protein: CASSLGYGDDRTQYF
V gene: TRBV30; J gene: TRBJ1-2; CDR3 protein: CAWGIGQPGPYTF
V gene: TRBV5-1; J gene: TRBJ2-7; CDR3 protein: CASSRGQGRYEQYF
V gene: TRBV6-1; J gene: TRBJ2-3; CDR3 protein: CASSEAARGNADTQYF
V gene: TRBV6-2/TRBV6-3; J gene: TRBJ1-1; CDR3 protein: CASSYKTGLQMNTEAFF
V gene: TRBV6-6; J gene: TRBJ2-3; CDR3 protein: CASTSLQIRTQYF
V gene: TRBV24-1; J gene: TRBJ2-7; CDR3 protein: CATLSHYEQYF
V gene: TRBV30; J gene: TRBJ2-7; CDR3 protein: CAWSPGTASSYEQYF
V gene: TRBV7-9; J gene: TRBJ2-5; CDR3 protein: CASTHSPLAGGPRSFETQYF
V gene: TRBV28; J gene: TRBJ2-7; CDR3 protein: CASSPGTAISYEQYF
V gene: TRBV5-1; J gene: TRBJ2-3; CDR3 protein: CASSSRAGGDTDTQYF
V gene: TRBV11-2; J gene: TRBJ2-1; CDR3 protein: CASSLGRGGSNEQFF
V gene: TRBV9; J gene: TRBJ2-5; CDR3 protein: CASSSSPGGAETQYF
V gene: TRBV7-9; J gene: TRBJ1-2; CDR3 protein: CASSPTFGRGHGGYTF
V gene: TRBV2; J gene: TRBJ1-4; CDR3 protein: CASSEETGLNEKLFF
V gene: TRBV6-2/TRBV6-3; J gene: TRBJ1-5; CDR3 protein: CASSNGGGGNQPQHF
V gene: TRBV3-1/TRBV3-2; J gene: TRBJ1-2; CDR3 protein: CASSQVPGQAYGYTF
V gene: TRBV6-1; J gene: TRBJ1-5; CDR3 protein: CASSGGTGGNNQPQHF
V gene: TRBV7-9; J gene: TRBJ1-2; CDR3 protein: CASSLALEIANYGYTF
V gene: TRBV27; J gene: TRBJ2-1; CDR3 protein: CATGSYNEQFF
V gene: TRBV5-1; J gene: TRBJ1-1; CDR3 protein: CASRDREDTEAFF